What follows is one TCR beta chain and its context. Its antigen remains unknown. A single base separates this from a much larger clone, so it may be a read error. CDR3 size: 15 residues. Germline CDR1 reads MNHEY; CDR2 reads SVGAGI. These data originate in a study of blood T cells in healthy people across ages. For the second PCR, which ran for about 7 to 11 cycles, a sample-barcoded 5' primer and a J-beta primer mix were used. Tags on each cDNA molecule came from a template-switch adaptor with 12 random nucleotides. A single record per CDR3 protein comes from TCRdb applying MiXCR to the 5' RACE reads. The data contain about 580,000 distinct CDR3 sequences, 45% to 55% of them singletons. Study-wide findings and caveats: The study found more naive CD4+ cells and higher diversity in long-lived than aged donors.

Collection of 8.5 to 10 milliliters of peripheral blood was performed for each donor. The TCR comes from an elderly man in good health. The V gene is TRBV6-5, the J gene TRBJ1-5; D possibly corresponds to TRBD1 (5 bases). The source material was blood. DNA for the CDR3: TGTGCCGGCAGACCCGACAGAGATAGCAATCAGCCCCAGCATTTT. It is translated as CAGRPDRDSNQPQHF.